These 21 T cell receptor beta chains originate from one sample sequenced in a study of T cells in tuberculosis. Sequenced by immunoSEQ multiplex PCR; TCRdb stores in-frame clones only, minus some. This sample has tens of thousands of clones, with approximately 94% found just once. The sequenced material came from PBMCs. The receptors were sampled from a donor aged 10-35 years with latent tuberculosis or without tuberculosis infection. Some clones in this sample may be carry-over from other donors' samples.

The chain links TRBV2 to TRBJ1-1; TRBD1 aligns across 11 bases. This CDR3 has 15 amino acids. Unmatched junction bases numbered 12, after V lost 8 bases and J lost 7 bases. Germline V gene lookup returns CDR1 SNHLY and CDR2 FYNNEI. This chain's CDR3 is CASGEGQGVYSEAFF. The CDR3 DNA sequence: TGTGCCAGCGGGGAGGGACAGGGGGTATACAGTGAAGCTTTCTTT.

This clone was seen a handful of times. The genes are TRBV11-2 and TRBJ2-6, with 12 bases matching TRBD1. Germline V lookup: CDR1 SGHAT, CDR2 FQNNGV. This CDR3 comprises 19 residues. V shed 5 bases and J 4 bases; nucleotides not matched to a gene: 12. The CDR3 DNA reads TGTGCCAGCAGCGCTGGGACAGGGGGCTCGGTAATCGGGGCCAACGTCCTGACTTTC. It translates to CASSAGTGGSVIGANVLTF.

The chain carries TRBV7-2 and TRBJ1-2, with unresolved D. The CDR3 covers 12 residues. Trimming shortened V by 3 bases and J by 10 bases, and 12 bases separated the two germline ends. Germline V CDR1 and CDR2: SGHTA, FQGNSA. The CDR3 spells CASSFGRDLYTF. The CDR3 DNA follows: TGTGCCAGCAGCTTCGGTCGGGATCTCTACACCTTC.

The chain is built from TRBV6-6 and TRBJ2-7; D is possibly TRBD1 (5 bases). CDR1 and CDR2 (germline): MNHNY, SVGAGI (reference sequence). V was cut by 4 bases and J by 7 bases, with 11 bases left in between. The CDR3 runs 12 residues. CDR3 in amino acids: CASSSSGREQYF. CDR3 nucleotides: TGTGCCAGCAGTTCTTCAGGGCGGGAGCAGTACTTC.

This chain joins TRBV7-9 and TRBJ1-1, with 8 positions matching TRBD1. This CDR3 region has 11 residues. V lost 5 bases, J lost 11 bases, and 4 bases stayed unmatched. In germline, CDR1 is SEHNR, CDR2 FQNEAQ (reference sequence). Here the CDR3 DNA reads TGTGCCAGCAGCACGGACAGGGAGGCTTTCTTT. Protein: CASSTDREAFF.

In nucleotides, the CDR3 is TGTGCCAGCAGGCCACTAGTGACGGCGCTCCAGTATTTT. Translation: CASRPLVTALQYF. This chain uses TRBV6-6 with TRBJ2-3; TRBD2 is a possible D gene (5 bases). CDR3 length equals 13 residues. The V gene's germline CDR1 is MNHNY and CDR2 SVGAGI (reference sequence). V lost 6 bases to trimming and J lost 12 bases, with 19 bases between them.

V gene TRBV6-1 combines with J gene TRBJ2-2; D is uncertain. Germline V lookup: CDR1 MNHNS, CDR2 SASEGT. Trimming left V 5 bases short and J 4 bases short, with 8 bases between. This CDR3 has 13 amino acids. Written as DNA, the CDR3 is TGTGCCAGCAGTTTGTCCCGCACCGGGGAGCTGTTTTTT. Its translation is CASSLSRTGELFF.

This chain uses TRBV11-1 with TRBJ1-2; 8 nucleotides align to TRBD1. V was pared by 6 bases and J by 3 bases, with 3 bases of the junction left unmatched. CDR3 length: 13 residues. Germline V gene data show CDR1 as SGHAT and CDR2 as FQDESV (reference sequence). This CDR3 reads CASSLDRDYGYTF. The CDR3 nucleotides read TGTGCCAGCAGTTTGGACAGGGACTATGGCTACACCTTC. Full variable domain (remainder filled in from reference TRBV11-1 and TRBJ1-2): EAEVAQSPRYKITEKSQAVAFWCDPISGHATLYWYRQILGQGPELLVQFQDESVVDDSQLPKDRFSAERLKGVDSTLKIQPAELGDSAMYLCASSLDRDYGYTFGSGTRLTVV.

The chain couples TRBV30 to TRBJ1-2; 7 bases are shared with TRBD1. Germline V gene lookup returns CDR1 GTSNPN and CDR2 SVGIG (reference sequence). CDR3 length: 13 residues. V shed 7 bases and J 1 base; nucleotides not matched to a gene: 6. CDR3 in amino acids: CASQGVFNYGYTF. The CDR3 DNA reads as TGTGCCTCCCAGGGGGTCTTTAACTATGGCTACACCTTC. Drawing the rest from reference TRBV30 and TRBJ1-2, the complete variable domain is SQTIHQWPATLVQPVGSPLSLECTVEGTSNPNLYWYRQAAGRGLQLLFYSVGIGQISSEVPQNLSASRPQDRQFILSSKKLLLSDSGFYLCASQGVFNYGYTFGSGTRLTVV.

The rearrangement links TRBV18 to TRBJ2-7; tentatively, D is TRBD2 (7 bases). Trimming took 0 bases from V and 4 from J, leaving 13 bases between them. The length of the CDR3 is 15 residues. Germline-derived CDR1 and CDR2 are KGHSH and LQKENI. CDR3 in amino acids: CASSPPGGGVYEQYF. CDR3 DNA sequence: TGTGCCAGCTCACCACCAGGGGGAGGGGTATACGAGCAGTACTTC.

The rearrangement links TRBV19 to TRBJ2-7; D perhaps matches TRBD2 (6 bases). Trimming pared 6 bases from V and 4 bases from J, leaving 10 bases between. This CDR3 spans 12 amino acids. Germline V gene lookup returns CDR1 LNHDA and CDR2 SQIVND (reference sequence). Written as DNA, the CDR3 is TGTGCCAGTAGCGGGAGTTGGTACGAGCAGTACTTC. This gives the protein CASSGSWYEQYF.

The chain employs TRBV30 and TRBJ2-2; 7 nucleotides line up with TRBD1. The germline gives CDR1 GTSNPN, CDR2 SVGIG (reference sequence). V lost 3 bases and J lost 2; bases outside the gene matches: 9. The CDR3 runs 16 residues. The DNA of the CDR3 is TGTGCCTGGAGGAACAGGGGACCATCAAACACCGGGGAGCTGTTTTTT. Translation gives CAWRNRGPSNTGELFF.

The chain recombines TRBV7-2 with TRBJ1-1, with D uncertain. Germline CDR1 reads SGHTA; CDR2 reads FQGNSA. This CDR3 has 15 amino acids. The V end was cut by 4 bases, the J end by 0 bases, with 12 bases between. The DNA of the CDR3 is TGTGCCAGCAGCTCCATCCACGGTATGAACACTGAAGCTTTCTTT. Its translation: CASSSIHGMNTEAFF.

The chain couples TRBV18 to TRBJ2-3; 9 positions match TRBD1. The CDR3 is 14 residues long. Unmatched junction bases numbered 3, after V lost 3 bases and J lost 5 bases. The germline CDR1 and CDR2 sequences are KGHSH and LQKENI. The CDR3 DNA sequence: TGTGCCAGCTCACCTGGGACAGGGCAAGATACGCAGTATTTT. Translated, it gives CASSPGTGQDTQYF.

The chain combines TRBV29-1 with TRBJ1-1; 8 bases are shared with TRBD1. Unmatched junction bases numbered 10, after V lost 3 bases and J lost 4 bases. Germline lookup yields CDR1 SQVTM and CDR2 ANQGSEA. The CDR3 spans 15 residues. Here the CDR3 DNA reads TGCAGCGTTGATAACGCAGGGGGCAGGGGCACTGAAGCTTTCTTT. Its protein product is CSVDNAGGRGTEAFF.

V gene TRBV6-1 combines with J gene TRBJ1-5; TRBD1 aligns across 7 bases. The ends lost 3 bases at V and 0 bases at J; junction bases unmatched: 8. Germline V CDR1 and CDR2: MNHNS, SASEGT. The CDR3 runs to 17 residues. CDR3 nucleotide sequence: TGTGCCAGCAGTGACCAGGGGGTGCTGTATAGCAATCAGCCCCAGCATTTT. Its translation is CASSDQGVLYSNQPQHF.

The DNA for the CDR3 is TGTGCCAGCAGCTTCCTGAATCAGCCCCAGCATTTT. It encodes CASSFLNQPQHF. V gene TRBV7-9 combines with J gene TRBJ1-5; D unclear. This CDR3 spans 12 amino acids. V lost 3 bases and J lost 4, with 4 bases in between. Germline V gives CDR1 SEHNR, CDR2 FQNEAQ (reference sequence). Full variable domain (remainder filled in from reference TRBV7-9 and TRBJ1-5): DTGVSQNPRHKITKRGQNVTFRCDPISEHNRLYWYRQTLGQGPEFLTYFQNEAQLEKSRLLSDRFSAERPKGSFSTLEIQRTEQGDSAMYLCASSFLNQPQHFGDGTRLSIL.

This clone was recorded a few times. The gene calls are TRBV29-1 and TRBJ2-1; the D gene is possibly TRBD1 (5 bases). V lost 3 bases, J lost 5 bases, and 14 bases lay in between. The germline V gene has CDR1 SQVTM and CDR2 ANQGSEA. The CDR3 runs 14 residues. CDR3 nucleotides: TGCAGCGTTGAGCCGACAGCCTTCCACAATGAGCAGTTCTTC. Translating gives CSVEPTAFHNEQFF.

This chain uses TRBV7-2 with TRBJ1-4; TRBD1 is a possible D gene (5 bases). V was shortened by 10 bases and J by 5 bases, with 14 bases between the two germline ends. Germline loops: CDR1 SGHTA, CDR2 FQGNSA. This CDR3 comprises 13 residues. The CDR3 region has the DNA TGTGCCATCGCGCAGGGCCCGAATGAAAAACTGTTTTTT. This translates into CAIAQGPNEKLFF.

There are a few counts of this clone. V and J are TRBV29-1 and TRBJ1-2; 9 positions match TRBD1. The CDR3 extends over 13 amino acids. The trim removed 3 bases at V and 3 bases at J, leaving 2 bases unmatched. Germline CDR1 and CDR2: SQVTM and ANQGSEA. The CDR3 DNA reads as TGCAGCGTTGAGACAGGGGGATACTATGGCTACACCTTC. Protein: CSVETGGYYGYTF. Combining the CDR3 with reference TRBV29-1 and TRBJ1-2 gives the whole variable domain SAVISQKPSRDICQRGTSLTIQCQVDSQVTMMFWYRQQPGQSLTLIATANQGSEATYESGFVIDKFPISRPNLTFSTLTVSNMSPEDSSIYLCSVETGGYYGYTFGSGTRLTVV.

Only a few counts were recorded for this clone. This chain uses TRBV6-5 with TRBJ2-2; 12 bases fit TRBD2. In germline, CDR1 is MNHEY, CDR2 SVGAGI. The CDR3 spans 15 residues. The junction had 8 bases not matched to a gene; V was cut back by 8 bases and J by 7 bases. CDR3: CASLRLAGEVGELFF. The CDR3 DNA is TGTGCCAGCCTTAGACTAGCGGGAGAGGTCGGGGAGCTGTTTTTT.